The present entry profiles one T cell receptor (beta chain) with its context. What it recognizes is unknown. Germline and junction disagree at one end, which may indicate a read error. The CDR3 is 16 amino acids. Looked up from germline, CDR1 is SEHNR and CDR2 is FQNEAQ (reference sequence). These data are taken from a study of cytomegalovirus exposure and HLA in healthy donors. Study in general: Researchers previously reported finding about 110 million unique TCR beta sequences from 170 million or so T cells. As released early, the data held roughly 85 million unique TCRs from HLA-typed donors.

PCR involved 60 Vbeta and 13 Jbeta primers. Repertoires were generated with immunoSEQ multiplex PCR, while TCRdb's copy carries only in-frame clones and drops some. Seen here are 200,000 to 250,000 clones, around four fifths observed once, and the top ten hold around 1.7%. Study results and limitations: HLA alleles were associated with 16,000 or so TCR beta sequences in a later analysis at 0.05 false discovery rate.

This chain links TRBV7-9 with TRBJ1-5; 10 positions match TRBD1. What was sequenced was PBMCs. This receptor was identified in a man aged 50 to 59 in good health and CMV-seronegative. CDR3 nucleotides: TGTTCCAGCAGCAACGGACAGGGGGTTGTGTCCCAGCCCCAGCATTTT. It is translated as CSSSNGQGVVSQPQHF.